This TCR beta chain is from a study of blood T cell repertoires in COVID-19 (TCRdb year 2020). With respect to the entire study: Samples covering the acute and convalescent phases of COVID-19 were provided by collaborators in the United States, Italy and Spain. The prospective study material was composed of cDNA or gDNA derived from T cells, B-cell-depleted T cells, or PBMCs. Deeply sampled blood TCRbeta repertoires from subjects exposed to, actively infected with, or recovered from COVID-19 were included in the dataset. The repertoires were released in a freely available public database intended as a resource for research on the immune response to SARS-CoV-2. Samples came from the ongoing ImmuneRACE study (first 160 participants) plus 1,254 subjects from 6 global collaborators. Sample metadata almost always included a de-identified subject ID, COVID-19 status, age in years and sex. HLA class I and class II types, where available, came from metadata supplied by the sample provider rather than from assay-based typing.

The germline V and J ends show losses of 4 bases and 5 bases respectively, and no gene match explains 3 bases of the junction. The germline V gene yields SGHDN for CDR1 and FVKESK for CDR2. The CDR3 runs 13 residues from the cysteine to the phenylalanine. The only DNA kept is the CDR3, 39 bases in frame from the first base. Participants in the prospective study were enrolled through a virtual design, were aged roughly 18 to 100 years, and lived in 24 United States geographic areas. Cohort assignment in the prospective study relied on participant-reported clinical history from a screening survey and a study questionnaire. For ImmuneRACE Cohort 3, a participant was defined as recovered based on two consecutive negative NP/OP PCR tests, clearance by a healthcare professional, or resolution of symptoms. In the prospective study, mobile phlebotomists collected whole blood, serum and a nasopharyngeal or oropharyngeal swab from each participant. Over a roughly 2-month period, participants in the prospective study had the option of providing additional blood draws and questionnaires. Prospective study blood samples were shipped either frozen or at room temperature before DNA extraction.

On the study overall, not on this receptor specifically: The amount of clinical and demographic metadata varied by source and participant and was provided uncurated.

About this clone itself: Its antigen target is currently unknown. Nothing much larger sits one base from this clone, and base qualities are not available.

The immunoSEQ Assay, a bias-controlled multiplex PCR, was used to amplify TCRbeta CDR3 regions from genomic DNA. The published analysis was carried out like this. The number of nucleated cells in each sample was estimated by amplification of reference gene primers within the assay. To quantify the absolute abundance of each unique TCRbeta CDR3 rearrangement, sequence reads were collapsed and filtered. For each sample, productive Simpson clonality was calculated as the square root of Simpson's diversity index across productive rearrangements. Held by TCRdb, this immuneACCESS table contains in-frame sequences only and omits some clones. Under half of the omission traces to an unresolved V gene where checked; the cause of the rest is unknown. V and J calls and clone size are as listed in that table; D and trimming were resolved from the DNA. This sample gives about 380,000 clones in total; 85% to 90% of them show up just once. Together, the top ten hold 1.2% of the sample.

The TCR originated in a woman aged 18 to 35 who had recovered from COVID-19. Sample: PBMCs or T cells enriched from blood (not recorded which). The sequence is built from TRBV14 and TRBJ2-7, with 9 middle bases fitting TRBD1. The CDR3 in this case is CASSPGQGNEQYF. The DNA reads as follows: TGTGCCAGCAGCCCGGGACAGGGCAACGAGCAGTACTTC.